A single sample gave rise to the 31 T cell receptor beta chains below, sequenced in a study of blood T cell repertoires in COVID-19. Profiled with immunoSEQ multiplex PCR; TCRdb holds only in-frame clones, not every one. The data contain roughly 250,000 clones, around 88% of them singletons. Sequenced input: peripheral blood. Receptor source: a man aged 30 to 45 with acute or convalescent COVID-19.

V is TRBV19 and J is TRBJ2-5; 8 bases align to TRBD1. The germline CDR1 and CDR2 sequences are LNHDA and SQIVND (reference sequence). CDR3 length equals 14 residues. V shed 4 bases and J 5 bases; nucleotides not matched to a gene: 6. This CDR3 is CASSTDREIETQYF. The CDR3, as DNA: TGTGCCAGTAGTACGGACAGGGAAATCGAGACCCAGTACTTC.

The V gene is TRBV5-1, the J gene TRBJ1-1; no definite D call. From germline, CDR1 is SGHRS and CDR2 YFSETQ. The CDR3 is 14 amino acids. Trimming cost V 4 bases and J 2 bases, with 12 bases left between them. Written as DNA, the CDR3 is TGCGCCAGCAGCGCCCTCAGTGATAACACTGAAGCTTTCTTT. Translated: CASSALSDNTEAFF.

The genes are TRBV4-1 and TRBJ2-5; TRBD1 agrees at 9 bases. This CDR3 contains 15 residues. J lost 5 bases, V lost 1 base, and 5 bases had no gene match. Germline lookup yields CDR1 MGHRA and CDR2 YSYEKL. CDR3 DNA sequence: TGCGCCAGCAGCCAAGGACAGGGGGTCAGGGAGACCCAGTACTTC. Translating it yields CASSQGQGVRETQYF.

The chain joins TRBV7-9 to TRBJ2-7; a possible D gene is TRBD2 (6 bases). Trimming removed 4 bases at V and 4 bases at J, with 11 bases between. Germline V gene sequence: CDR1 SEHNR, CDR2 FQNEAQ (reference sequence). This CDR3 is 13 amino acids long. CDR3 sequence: CASSYPRGYEQYF. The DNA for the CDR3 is TGTGCCAGCAGCTACCCCCGGGGGTACGAGCAGTACTTC.

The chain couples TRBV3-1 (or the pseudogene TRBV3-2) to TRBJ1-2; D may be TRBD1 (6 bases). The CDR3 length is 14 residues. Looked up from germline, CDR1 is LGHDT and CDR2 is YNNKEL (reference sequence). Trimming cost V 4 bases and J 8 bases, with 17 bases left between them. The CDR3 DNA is TGTGCCAGCAGCCGGGACACCCGACGGGAAGGCTACACCTTC. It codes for CASSRDTRREGYTF.

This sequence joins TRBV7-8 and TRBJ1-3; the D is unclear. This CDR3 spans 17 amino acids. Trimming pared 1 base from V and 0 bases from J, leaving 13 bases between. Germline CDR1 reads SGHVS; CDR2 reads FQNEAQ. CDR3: CASSLVASRTSGNTIYF. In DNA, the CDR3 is TGTGCCAGCAGCTTAGTTGCGAGCCGAACCTCTGGAAACACCATATATTTT.

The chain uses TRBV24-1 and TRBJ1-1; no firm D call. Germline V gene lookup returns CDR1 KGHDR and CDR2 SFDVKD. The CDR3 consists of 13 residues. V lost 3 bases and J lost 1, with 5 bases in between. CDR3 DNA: TGTGCCACCAGTGATCGGGGGAACACTGAAGCTTTCTTT. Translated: CATSDRGNTEAFF.

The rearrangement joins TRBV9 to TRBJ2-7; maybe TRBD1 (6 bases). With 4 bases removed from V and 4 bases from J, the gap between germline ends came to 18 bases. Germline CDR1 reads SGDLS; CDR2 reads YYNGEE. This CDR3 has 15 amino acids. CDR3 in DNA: TGTGCCAGCAGCTTAACGACAGGAGGAGCTTACGAGCAGTACTTC. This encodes CASSLTTGGAYEQYF.

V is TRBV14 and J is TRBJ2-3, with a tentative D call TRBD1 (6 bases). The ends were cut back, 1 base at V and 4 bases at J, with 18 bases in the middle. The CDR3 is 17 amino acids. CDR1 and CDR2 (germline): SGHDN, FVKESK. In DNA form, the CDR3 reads TGTGCCAGCAGCCAAGGCCTGGGGGCAGCGGTTTCAGATACGCAGTATTTT. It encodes CASSQGLGAAVSDTQYF.

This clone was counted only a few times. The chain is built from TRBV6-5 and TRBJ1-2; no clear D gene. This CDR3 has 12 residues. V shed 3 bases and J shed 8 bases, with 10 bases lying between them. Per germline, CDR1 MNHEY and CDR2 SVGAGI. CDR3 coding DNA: TGTGCCAGCAGTTATCCCTCGGGGGGCTACACCTTC. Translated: CASSYPSGGYTF.

CDR3 residues: CASRRDTGLREQYF. CDR3 DNA: TGCGCCAGCAGACGGGACACAGGGCTGAGGGAGCAGTACTTC. The chain couples TRBV5-1 to TRBJ2-7; perhaps TRBD1 as D (6 bases). CDR3 length: 14 residues. Germline loops: CDR1 SGHRS, CDR2 YFSETQ. Between the trimmed V and J ends, which lost 5 bases and 7 bases, there was a span of 19 bases. Supplemented by reference TRBV5-1 and TRBJ2-7, the full variable domain reads KAGVTQTPRYLIKTRGQQVTLSCSPISGHRSVSWYQQTPGQGLQFLFEYFSETQRNKGNFPGRFSGRQFSNSRSEMNVSTLELGDSALYLCASRRDTGLREQYFGPGTRLTVT.

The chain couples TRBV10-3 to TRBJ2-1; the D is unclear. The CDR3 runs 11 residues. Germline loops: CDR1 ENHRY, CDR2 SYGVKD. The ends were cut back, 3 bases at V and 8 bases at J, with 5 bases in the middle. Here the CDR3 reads CAISDSHEQFF. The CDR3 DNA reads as TGTGCCATCAGTGACTCCCATGAGCAGTTCTTC.

The CDR3 loop reads CASSPGLGTQYF. CDR3 in DNA: TGTGCCAGCAGCCCCGGACTAGGGACGCAGTATTTT. The rearrangement uses TRBV9 and TRBJ2-3; 7 bases are shared with TRBD2. This CDR3 has 12 residues. Losses at the gene ends were 4 bases for V and 9 bases for J; bases not matched to a gene: 5. The V gene's germline CDR1 is SGDLS and CDR2 YYNGEE. The full variable domain, rest sourced from reference TRBV9 and TRBJ2-3, is DSGVTQTPKHLITATGQRVTLRCSPRSGDLSVYWYQQSLDQGLQFLIQYYNGEERAKGNILERFSAQQFPDLHSELNLSSLELGDSALYFCASSPGLGTQYFGPGTRLTVL.

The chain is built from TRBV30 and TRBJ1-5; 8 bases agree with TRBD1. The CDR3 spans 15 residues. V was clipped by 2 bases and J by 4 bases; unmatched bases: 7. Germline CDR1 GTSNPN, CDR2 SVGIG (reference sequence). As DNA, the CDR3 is TGTGCCTGGAGTCCGGGACAGGAAAGGAATCAGCCCCAGCATTTT. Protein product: CAWSPGQERNQPQHF.

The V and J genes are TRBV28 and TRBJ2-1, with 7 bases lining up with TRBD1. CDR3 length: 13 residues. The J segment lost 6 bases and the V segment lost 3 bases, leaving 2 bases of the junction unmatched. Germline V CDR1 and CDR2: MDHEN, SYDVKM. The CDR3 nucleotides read TGTGCCAGCAGTTTGGACAGGCTCAATGAGCAGTTCTTC. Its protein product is CASSLDRLNEQFF.

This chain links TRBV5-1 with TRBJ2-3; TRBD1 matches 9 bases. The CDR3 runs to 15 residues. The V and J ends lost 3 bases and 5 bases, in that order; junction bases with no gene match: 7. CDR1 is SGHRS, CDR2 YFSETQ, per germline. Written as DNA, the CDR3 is TGCGCCAGCAGCTACCCGGGACAGGGTAGAGATACGCAGTATTTT. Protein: CASSYPGQGRDTQYF.

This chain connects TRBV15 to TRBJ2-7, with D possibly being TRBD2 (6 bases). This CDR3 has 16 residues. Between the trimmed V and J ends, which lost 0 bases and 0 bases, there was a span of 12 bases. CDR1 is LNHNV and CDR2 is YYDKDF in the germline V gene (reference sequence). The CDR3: CATSRDVGSLSYEQYF. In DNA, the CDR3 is TGTGCCACCAGCAGAGATGTCGGGAGTCTCTCCTACGAGCAGTACTTC.

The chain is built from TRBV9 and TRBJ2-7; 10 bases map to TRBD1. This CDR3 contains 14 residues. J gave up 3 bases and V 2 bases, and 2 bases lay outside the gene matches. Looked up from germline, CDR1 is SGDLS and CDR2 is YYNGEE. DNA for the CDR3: TGTGCCAGCAGCGTCCGGGACAGGGGCTACGAGCAGTACTTC. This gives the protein CASSVRDRGYEQYF. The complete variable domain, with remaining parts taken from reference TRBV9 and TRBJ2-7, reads DSGVTQTPKHLITATGQRVTLRCSPRSGDLSVYWYQQSLDQGLQFLIQYYNGEERAKGNILERFSAQQFPDLHSELNLSSLELGDSALYFCASSVRDRGYEQYFGPGTRLTVT.

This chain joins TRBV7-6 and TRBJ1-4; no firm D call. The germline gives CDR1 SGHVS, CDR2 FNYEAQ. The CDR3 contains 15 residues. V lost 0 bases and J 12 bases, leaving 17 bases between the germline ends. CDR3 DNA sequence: TGTGCCAGCAGCTTAGCCCTAGGTCCGAGGCGTGAACTGTTTTTT. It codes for CASSLALGPRRELFF.

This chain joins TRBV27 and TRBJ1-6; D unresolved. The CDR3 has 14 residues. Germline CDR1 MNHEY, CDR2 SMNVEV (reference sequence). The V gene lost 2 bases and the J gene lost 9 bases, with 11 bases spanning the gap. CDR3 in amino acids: CASSLAGSRSPLHF. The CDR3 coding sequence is TGTGCCAGCAGTTTAGCGGGGAGTCGTTCACCCCTCCACTTT.

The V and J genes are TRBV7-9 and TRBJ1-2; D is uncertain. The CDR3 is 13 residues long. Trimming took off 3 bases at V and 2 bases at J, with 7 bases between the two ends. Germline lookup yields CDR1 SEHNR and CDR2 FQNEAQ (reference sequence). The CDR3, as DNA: TGTGCCAGCAGCTTTCAGTTCAACTATGGCTACACCTTC. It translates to CASSFQFNYGYTF.

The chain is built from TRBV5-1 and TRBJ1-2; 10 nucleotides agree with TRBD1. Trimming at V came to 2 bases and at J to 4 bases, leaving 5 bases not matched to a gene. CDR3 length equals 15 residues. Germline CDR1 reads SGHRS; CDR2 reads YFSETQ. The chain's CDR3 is CASSFDRGPSYGYTF. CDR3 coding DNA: TGCGCCAGCAGCTTCGACAGGGGGCCAAGCTATGGCTACACCTTC.

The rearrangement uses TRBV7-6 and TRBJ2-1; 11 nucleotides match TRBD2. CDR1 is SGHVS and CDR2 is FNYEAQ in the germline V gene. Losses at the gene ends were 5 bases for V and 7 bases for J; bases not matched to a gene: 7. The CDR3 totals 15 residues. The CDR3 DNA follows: TGTGCCAGCAGCGACACTAGCGGGGGTTGGAATGAGCAGTTCTTC. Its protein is CASSDTSGGWNEQFF.

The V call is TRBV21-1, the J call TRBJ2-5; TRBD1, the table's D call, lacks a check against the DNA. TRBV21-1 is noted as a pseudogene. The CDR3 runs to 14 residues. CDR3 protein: CASSLLGRSETQYF. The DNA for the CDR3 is TGTGCCAGCAGCCTCCTGGGCCGGTCAGAGACCCAGTACTTC.

For the CDR3, the DNA is TGTGCCAGCAGTCCCGCGACAGGCCTTCTTTATGGCTACACCTTC. Encoded protein: CASSPATGLLYGYTF. V and J are TRBV27 and TRBJ1-2, with a possible D match to TRBD1 (6 bases). The CDR3 is 15 amino acids. Per the germline V gene, CDR1 is MNHEY and CDR2 is SMNVEV (reference sequence). Trimming cost V 5 bases and J 5 bases, with 18 bases left between them.

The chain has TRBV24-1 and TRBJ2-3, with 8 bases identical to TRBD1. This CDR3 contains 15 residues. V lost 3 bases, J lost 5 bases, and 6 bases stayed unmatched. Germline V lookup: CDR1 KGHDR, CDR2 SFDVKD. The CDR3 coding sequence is TGTGCCACCAGTGATGAAGGACAGGGATTAGATACGCAGTATTTT. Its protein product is CATSDEGQGLDTQYF.

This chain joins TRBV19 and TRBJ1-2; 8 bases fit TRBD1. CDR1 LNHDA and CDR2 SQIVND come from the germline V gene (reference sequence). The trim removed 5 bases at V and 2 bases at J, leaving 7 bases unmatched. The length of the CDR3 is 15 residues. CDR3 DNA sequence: TGTGCCAGTAGTCCCCAGGGGGCTCCAAACTATGGCTACACCTTC. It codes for CASSPQGAPNYGYTF.

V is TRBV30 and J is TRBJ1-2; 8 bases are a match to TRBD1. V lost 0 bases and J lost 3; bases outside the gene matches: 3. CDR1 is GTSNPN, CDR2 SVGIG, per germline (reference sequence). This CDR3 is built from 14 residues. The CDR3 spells CAWSVQGVDYGYTF. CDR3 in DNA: TGTGCCTGGAGTGTACAGGGGGTGGACTATGGCTACACCTTC.

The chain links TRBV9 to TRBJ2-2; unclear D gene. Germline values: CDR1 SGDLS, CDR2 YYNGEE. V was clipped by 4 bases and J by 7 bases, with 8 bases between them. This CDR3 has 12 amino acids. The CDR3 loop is CASSPRNGELFF. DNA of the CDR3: TGTGCCAGCAGCCCCCGTAACGGGGAGCTGTTTTTT.

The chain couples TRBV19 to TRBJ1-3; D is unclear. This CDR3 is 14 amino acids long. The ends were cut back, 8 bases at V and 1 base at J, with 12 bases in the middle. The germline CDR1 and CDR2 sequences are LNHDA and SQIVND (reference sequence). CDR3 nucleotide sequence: TGTGCCAGTTACCCCAGAGGGTCTGGAAACACCATATATTTT. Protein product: CASYPRGSGNTIYF.

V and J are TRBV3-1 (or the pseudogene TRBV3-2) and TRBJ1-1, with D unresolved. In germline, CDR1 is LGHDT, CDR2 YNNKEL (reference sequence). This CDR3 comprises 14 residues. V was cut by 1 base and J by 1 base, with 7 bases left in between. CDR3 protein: CASSQGQENTEAFF. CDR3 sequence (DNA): TGTGCCAGCAGCCAAGGGCAGGAGAACACTGAAGCTTTCTTT.